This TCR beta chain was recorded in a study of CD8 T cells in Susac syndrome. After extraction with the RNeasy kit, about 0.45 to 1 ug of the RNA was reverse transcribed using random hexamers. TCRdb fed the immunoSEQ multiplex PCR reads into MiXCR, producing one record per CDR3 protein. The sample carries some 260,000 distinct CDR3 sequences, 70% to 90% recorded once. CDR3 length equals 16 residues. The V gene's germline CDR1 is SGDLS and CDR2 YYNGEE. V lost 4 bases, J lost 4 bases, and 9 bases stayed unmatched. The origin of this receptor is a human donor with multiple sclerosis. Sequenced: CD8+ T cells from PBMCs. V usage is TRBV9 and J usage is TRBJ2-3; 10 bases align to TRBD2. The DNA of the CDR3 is TGTGCCAGCAGCCCGCTTCTAGCGGGAGTGCCAGATACGCAGTATTTT. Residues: CASSPLLAGVPDTQYF. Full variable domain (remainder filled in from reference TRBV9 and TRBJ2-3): DSGVTQTPKHLITATGQRVTLRCSPRSGDLSVYWYQQSLDQGLQFLIQYYNGEERAKGNILERFSAQQFPDLHSELNLSSLELGDSALYFCASSPLLAGVPDTQYFGPGTRLTVL.